This paragraph covers one T cell receptor (beta chain) sequence. This sample was included in a study of shared clonotypes between healthy human individuals. The CDR3 has 14 residues. Trimming cost V 0 bases and J 0 bases, with 6 bases left between them. Germline assignment: CDR1 LNHDA and CDR2 SQIVND (reference sequence). The assay was immunoSEQ multiplex PCR, and TCRdb's table has in-frame clones only and misses some. The sample yields more than 1.2 million clones, 98% to 99% seen once. This clonotype was obtained from a man aged 25 to 40 in good health. The specimen was naive CD4+ T cells sorted from blood. Subset here: CD45RA+ positively selected. V gene TRBV19 combines with J gene TRBJ2-7; no firm D call. The CDR3 loop reads CASSIDHHSYEQYF. The CDR3 region has the DNA TGTGCCAGTAGTATAGACCACCACTCCTACGAGCAGTACTTC.